A single sample is the source of the 6 T cell receptor beta chains below, sequenced in a study of response to subunit inactivated influenza vaccine. MiXCR, run by TCRdb on the RT-PCR reads, gives a single entry per CDR3 protein. Among about 480,000 distinct CDR3 sequences listed, around 25% were seen once. The sample consisted of CD4+ T cells sorted from PBMCs, taken 5 to 6 days after vaccination. These receptors were collected from a man aged 50 to 60 who received an inactivated influenza vaccine.

There are a few counts of this clonotype. The chain carries TRBV12-3 or TRBV12-4 and TRBJ1-5, with unresolved D. V was clipped by 8 bases and J by 9 bases, with 11 bases between them. The CDR3 loop spans 11 amino acids. CDR3 sequence reads: CASGKVGPQHF. CDR3 sequence (DNA): TGTGCCAGCGGGAAGGTTGGGCCCCAGCATTTT.

The V gene is TRBV20-1, the J gene TRBJ2-1, with D perhaps matching TRBD2 (5 bases). Germline CDR1 is DFQATT and CDR2 is SNEGSKA (reference sequence). This CDR3 has 14 amino acids. V was cut by 3 bases and J by 2 bases, with 11 bases left in between. CDR3 amino acids: CSARSRTPYNEQFF. In DNA form, the CDR3 reads TGCAGTGCTAGGAGCAGGACTCCCTACAATGAGCAGTTCTTC.

The J gene is TRBJ2-2, the V gene TRBV7-6, with D possibly called TRBD1 or TRBD2 (5 bases each). Per the germline V gene, CDR1 is SGHVS and CDR2 is FNYEAQ. Trimming removed 1 base from V and 5 bases from J, with 20 bases in between. The length of the CDR3 is 18 residues. CDR3 loop: CASSLGFTWGIPTGELFF. DNA of the CDR3: TGTGCCAGCAGCTTAGGGTTTACGTGGGGGATTCCTACCGGGGAGCTGTTTTTT. The full variable domain, its missing parts supplied by reference TRBV7-6 and TRBJ2-2, is GAGVSQSPRYKVTKRGQDVALRCDPISGHVSLYWYRQALGQGPEFLTYFNYEAQQDKSGLPNDRFSAERPEGSISTLTIQRTEQRDSAMYRCASSLGFTWGIPTGELFFGEGSRLTVL.

The chain uses TRBV30 and TRBJ1-1; 11 bases match TRBD1. Trimming removed 1 base from V and 0 bases from J; junction bases left unmatched: 7. The CDR3 extends over 17 amino acids. CDR1 and CDR2 from the germline V gene are GTSNPN and SVGIG (reference sequence). CDR3 DNA: TGTGCCTGGAGTGCAGGGACAGGGGGATACATGAACACTGAAGCTTTCTTT. Translating gives CAWSAGTGGYMNTEAFF.

This clonotype was counted a few times. Its ends do not fully match the called genes, so a read error is possible. The J gene is TRBJ2-5, the V gene TRBV7-7; 8 nucleotides line up with TRBD1. The CDR3 consists of 13 residues. Germline CDR1 reads SSHAT; CDR2 reads FNYEAQ (reference sequence). Here the CDR3 reads CASSYDRGETQYF. The CDR3 DNA reads TGTGCTAGCAGCTACGACAGGGGTGAGACCCAGTACTTC.

Only a few counts were recorded for this clonotype. V gene TRBV12-3 or TRBV12-4 combines with J gene TRBJ2-3; 9 bases map to TRBD1. CDR3 length equals 15 residues. Trimming at V came to 6 bases and at J to 2 bases, leaving 6 bases not matched to a gene. The CDR3 region is CASRRTGALTDTQYF. The CDR3 DNA follows: TGTGCCAGCAGGCGGACAGGGGCCCTCACAGATACGCAGTATTTT.